The 13 T cell receptor beta chains given below trace back to one sample, sequenced in a study of T cells in Graves' hyperthyroidism and ophthalmopathy. RNA transcripts provided the source from which TCR beta CDR3 regions were amplified. TCR CDR3 underwent first-round RT-PCR with the HTBI primer set. Via MiXCR, TCRdb re-called the multiplex PCR reads, giving one row per CDR3 protein. The repertoire holds about 380,000 distinct CDR3 sequences, with approximately 15% as singletons. Sequencing was performed on blood. The origin of the receptors is a woman in her sixties or seventies with Graves' hyperthyroidism.

This clonotype was seen more than once but under ten times. The gene calls are TRBV6-2 or TRBV6-3 and TRBJ2-1; D is possibly TRBD2 (6 bases). CDR3 size: 16 residues. Germline V gene lookup returns CDR1 MNHEY and CDR2 SVGEGT. V lost 9 bases to trimming and J lost 4 bases, with 22 bases between them. The CDR3 DNA sequence: TGTGCCAGTTATCCAACCAAGGTAGCGGTATACAATGAGCAGTTCTTC. This encodes CASYPTKVAVYNEQFF.

This clonotype was counted at least ten times. V gene TRBV24-1 combines with J gene TRBJ2-7; D unresolved. This CDR3 has 11 residues. The germline V gene has CDR1 KGHDR and CDR2 SFDVKD. V was pared by 5 bases and J by 3 bases, with 4 bases between. The CDR3 region has the DNA TGTGCCACCAGTGGGGGCTACGAGCAGTACTTC. This encodes CATSGGYEQYF.

This clonotype appeared many times. This chain connects TRBV13 to TRBJ2-7; D is perhaps TRBD1 (6 bases). V was clipped by 3 bases and J by 6 bases, with 9 bases between them. CDR3 length: 12 amino acids. The V gene's germline CDR1 is PRHDT and CDR2 FYEKMQ (reference sequence). The CDR3 sequence is CASSFRGGEQYF. CDR3 sequence (DNA): TGTGCCAGCAGCTTCAGAGGGGGCGAGCAGTACTTC.

In this sample, this clonotype turned up a few times. The V call is TRBV10-3, the J call TRBJ1-2; the D is unclear. The CDR3 loop spans 14 amino acids. Deletions cut 0 bases from V and 8 bases from J, with 13 bases between. CDR1 is ENHRY, CDR2 SYGVKD, per germline. As DNA, the CDR3 is TGTGCCATCAGTGAGTCAGGCAGCCCAGCGGGCTACACCTTC. This sequence encodes CAISESGSPAGYTF.

This clonotype was counted many times. The chain is built from TRBV6-1 and TRBJ2-7; D uncertain. Germline assignment: CDR1 MNHNS and CDR2 SASEGT. V was trimmed by 5 bases and J by 0 bases, leaving 14 bases between them. The CDR3 has 15 amino acids. CDR3 sequence (DNA): TGTGCCAGCAGTTCCTTCCACATGAACTCCTACGAGCAGTACTTC. Its translation is CASSSFHMNSYEQYF.

V is TRBV5-1 and J is TRBJ1-1; perhaps TRBD1 as D (5 bases). V lost 0 bases, J lost 3 bases, and 9 bases lay in between. The germline gives CDR1 SGHRS, CDR2 YFSETQ. CDR3 length: 14 residues. CDR3 bases: TGCGCCAGCAGCTTGGAAGGGGTAGACACTGAAGCTTTCTTT. Its translation is CASSLEGVDTEAFF.

The CDR3 nucleotides read TGCGCCAGCAGCCAGACAGGGCAGACCTATTCACCCCTCCACTTT. Protein: CASSQTGQTYSPLHF. The rearrangement uses TRBV4-1 and TRBJ1-6, with 7 positions matching TRBD1. Germline trimming cut 3 bases from V and 8 bases from J; bases unmatched to any gene: 7. Per the germline V gene, CDR1 is MGHRA and CDR2 is YSYEKL. CDR3 length equals 15 residues.

At least ten counts were recorded for this clonotype. J is TRBJ1-2 and V is TRBV6-2 or TRBV6-3, with D unresolved. CDR3 length equals 12 residues. Trimming shortened V by 6 bases and J by 1 base, and 6 bases separated the two germline ends. CDR1 is MNHEY, CDR2 SVGEGT, per germline. The DNA for the CDR3 is TGTGCCAGCAGGGACGTTAACTATGGCTACACCTTC. The encoded protein is CASRDVNYGYTF.

This clonotype was detected ten times or more. The chain couples TRBV27 to TRBJ1-2; D possibly corresponds to TRBD1 (5 bases). The CDR3 length is 16 residues. The ends were cut back, 0 bases at V and 0 bases at J, with 11 bases in the middle. CDR1 and CDR2 (germline): MNHEY, SMNVEV (reference sequence). This CDR3 is CASSLSGTHTNYGYTF. The CDR3 nucleotides read TGTGCCAGCAGTTTATCAGGGACGCATACTAACTATGGCTACACCTTC.

This clonotype occurred many times. The rearrangement links TRBV2 to TRBJ2-4; 10 nucleotides align to TRBD2. In germline, CDR1 is SNHLY, CDR2 FYNNEI. The CDR3 runs 17 residues. Unmatched junction bases numbered 12, after V lost 6 bases and J lost 4 bases. The CDR3: CASRYETSGLGKNIQYF. As DNA, the CDR3 is TGTGCCAGCAGATACGAGACTAGCGGGCTTGGGAAAAACATTCAGTACTTC.

The CDR3 sequence is CASSKPSGRTTGELFF. DNA for the CDR3: TGTGCCAGTAGTAAGCCTAGCGGGAGGACCACCGGGGAGCTGTTTTTT. The chain combines TRBV19 with TRBJ2-2, with TRBD2 identical over 11 bases. V shed 4 bases, J shed 4 bases, and the junction held 5 bases outside the gene matches. The V gene's germline CDR1 is LNHDA and CDR2 SQIVND (reference sequence). This CDR3 has 16 amino acids.

This clonotype was recorded at least ten times. The rearrangement uses TRBV3-1 and TRBJ2-1, with D perhaps TRBD1 or TRBD2 (5 bases each). This CDR3 contains 12 residues. Per germline, CDR1 LGHDT and CDR2 YNNKEL (reference sequence). V was trimmed by 1 base and J by 14 bases, leaving 12 bases between them. This CDR3 reads CASSQGSGREFF. The CDR3 DNA follows: TGTGCCAGCAGCCAAGGGAGCGGCAGGGAGTTCTTC.

This clonotype came up many times. The gene calls are TRBV3-1 and TRBJ2-5, with D perhaps matching TRBD2 (6 bases). V lost 3 bases and J 0 bases, leaving 11 bases between the germline ends. Germline CDR1 reads LGHDT; CDR2 reads YNNKEL (reference sequence). This CDR3 is 15 amino acids long. CDR3 coding DNA: TGTGCCAGCAGCCACCAGACTAGTTACCAAGAGACCCAGTACTTC. This codes for CASSHQTSYQETQYF.